A selection of T cell receptor beta chains follows, all from one sample in a study of shared clonotypes between healthy human individuals. TCRdb's table, derived via immunoSEQ multiplex PCR, lists solely in-frame clones and lacks some. This sample has 2 million to 2.5 million clones, with roughly 93% found just once. Sample: naive CD4+ T cells from PBMCs. Receptor source: a man aged 18 to 29 in good health. Some clones in this sample may be carry-over from other donors' samples. Each CDR3 is given with its conserved first and last residue. Each record gives: clone size, V gene, D gene, J gene, CDR3 length, CDR3 protein, CDR3 DNA. A D gene is named only where the DNA matches it firmly. Not every row has a clone size; where given, it reads once, few, many or a size class.

>.|TRBV9|.|TRBJ2-3|15
CASSPNWGDTDTQYF
TGTGCCAGCAGCCCCAATTGGGGCGACACAGATACGCAGTATTTT
>.|TRBV7-9|.|TRBJ1-4|15
CASSLANIPREKLFF
TGTGCCAGCAGCTTAGCGAACATTCCGAGGGAAAAACTGTTTTTT
>.|TRBV5-1|.|TRBJ1-2|15
CASSLDTGQNYGYTF
TGCGCCAGCAGCTTAGATACGGGACAAAACTATGGCTACACCTTC
>.|TRBV6-6|TRBD2|TRBJ2-2|15
CASRGLAGATGELFF
TGTGCCAGCAGGGGACTAGCGGGAGCCACCGGGGAGCTGTTTTTT
>.|TRBV11-2|.|TRBJ1-2|16
CASSFGPTGGLYGYTF
TGTGCCAGCAGCTTTGGGCCTACAGGAGGCCTCTATGGCTACACCTTC
>.|TRBV6-1|TRBD1|TRBJ1-5|14
CASSEQDRGQPQHF
TGTGCCAGCAGTGAGCAGGACAGGGGACAGCCCCAGCATTTT
>once|TRBV9|TRBD2|TRBJ2-3|18
CASSAPTSEAEGTDTQYF
TGTGCCAGCAGCGCACCGACTAGCGAAGCGGAGGGGACAGATACGCAGTATTTT
>.|TRBV28|.|TRBJ1-2|12
CASSRDQLGYTF
TGTGCCAGCAGTCGAGACCAGCTTGGCTACACCTTC
>.|TRBV15|.|TRBJ2-7|14
CATSRDRQDYEQYF
TGTGCCACCAGCAGAGATCGACAGGACTACGAGCAGTACTTC
>.|TRBV11-3|TRBD1|TRBJ2-7|14
CASSLGQGAYEQYF
TGTGCCAGCAGCTTAGGACAGGGGGCGTACGAGCAGTACTTC
>.|TRBV15|.|TRBJ2-6|16
CATSRDSPLGANVLTF
TGTGCCACCAGCAGAGACAGCCCCCTCGGGGCCAACGTCCTGACTTTC
>once|TRBV18|.|TRBJ2-6|16
CASSENQGTGANVLTF
TGTGCCAGCTCAGAAAACCAGGGGACTGGGGCCAACGTCCTGACTTTC
>.|TRBV19|TRBD1|TRBJ1-2|15
CASSIGTGGIFGYTF
TGTGCCAGTAGTATCGGGACAGGGGGCATATTTGGCTACACCTTC
>.|TRBV5-4|.|TRBJ2-7|18
CASSRDRGSWREGYEQYF
TGTGCCAGCAGCCGCGACAGGGGTTCGTGGCGGGAGGGCTACGAGCAGTACTTC
>.|TRBV4-1|TRBD2|TRBJ2-3|18
CASKGSRTSGHNTDTQYF
TGCGCCAGCAAGGGTAGTCGGACTAGCGGGCATAACACAGATACGCAGTATTTT